Below, one T cell receptor beta chain is given with its context. This record belongs to a study of shared clonotypes between healthy human individuals. About the study: In total, the donors were two women and a few men aged 18 to 49.

Deep level was the assay's run setting. Replicate sorted-subset PCRs were loaded with 150 to 250 ng DNA, roughly 33,000 T cell genomes. Only in-frame clones appear in the TCRdb table, and some are missing; sequencing was by immunoSEQ multiplex PCR. The sample has approximately 1.4 million clones, 95% to 99% seen once. Germline V gene sequence: CDR1 MNHNS, CDR2 SASEGT. With 6 bases clipped from V and 2 bases from J, the junction kept 6 bases outside the gene matches. This CDR3 comprises 15 residues. This chain links TRBV6-1 with TRBJ2-2, with 7 bases fitting TRBD1. This sequence originates from a man aged 25 to 40 in good health. Sequencing was done on a sample of naive CD4+ T cells sorted from blood. The subset is: CD45RA+ positively selected. The CDR3 loop reads CASSRTGVNTGELFF. The CDR3, as DNA: TGTGCCAGCAGCAGGACAGGCGTCAACACCGGGGAGCTGTTTTTT.